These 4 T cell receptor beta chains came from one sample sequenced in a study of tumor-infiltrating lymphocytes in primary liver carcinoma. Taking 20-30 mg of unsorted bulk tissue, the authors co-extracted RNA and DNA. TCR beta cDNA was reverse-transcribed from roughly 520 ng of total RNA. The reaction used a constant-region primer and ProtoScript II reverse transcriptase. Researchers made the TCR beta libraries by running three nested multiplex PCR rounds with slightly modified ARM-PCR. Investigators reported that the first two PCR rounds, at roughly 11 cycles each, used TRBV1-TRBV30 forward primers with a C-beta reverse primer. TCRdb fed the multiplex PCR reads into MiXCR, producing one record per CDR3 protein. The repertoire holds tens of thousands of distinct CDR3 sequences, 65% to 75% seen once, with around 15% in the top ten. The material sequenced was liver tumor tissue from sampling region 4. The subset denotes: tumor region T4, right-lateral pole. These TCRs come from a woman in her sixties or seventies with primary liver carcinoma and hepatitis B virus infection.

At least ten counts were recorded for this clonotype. CDR3 DNA sequence: TGTGCCAGCAGGGGGACCGCGCGTGGGGAGCAGTTCTTC. Protein product: CASRGTARGEQFF. This chain connects TRBV6-5 to TRBJ2-1, with D perhaps given as TRBD1 or TRBD2 (5 bases each). The CDR3 runs to 13 residues. V shed 6 bases and J shed 10 bases, with 16 bases lying between them. From germline, CDR1 is MNHEY and CDR2 SVGAGI.

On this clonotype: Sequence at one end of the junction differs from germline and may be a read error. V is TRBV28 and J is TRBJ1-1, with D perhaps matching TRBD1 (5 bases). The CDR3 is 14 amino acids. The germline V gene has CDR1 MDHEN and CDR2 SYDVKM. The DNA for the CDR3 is TGTGCCAGCAGGCGCCAGGGTGGGAGCACTGAAACTTTCTTT. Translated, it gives CASRRQGGSTETFF.

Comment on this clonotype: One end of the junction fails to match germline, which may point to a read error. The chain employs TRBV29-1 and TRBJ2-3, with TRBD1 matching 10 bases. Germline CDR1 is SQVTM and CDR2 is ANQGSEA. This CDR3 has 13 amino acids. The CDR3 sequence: CRVGGTGDDTQYF. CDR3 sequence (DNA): TGTAGAGTTGGTGGGACAGGGGACGATACGCAGTATTTT.

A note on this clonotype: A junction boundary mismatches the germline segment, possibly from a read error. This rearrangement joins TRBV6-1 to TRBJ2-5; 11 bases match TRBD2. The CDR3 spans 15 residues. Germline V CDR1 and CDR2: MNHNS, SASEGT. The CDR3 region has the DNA TGCACCAGCAGTGGACTAGCGGGTTCCCAAGAGACCCAGTACTTC. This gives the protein CTSSGLAGSQETQYF.